The clone carrying this TCR beta chain has only one observation. No antigen is known for it. TCR beta CDR3 region amplification was performed from RNA transcripts. HTBI primers were employed in a first-round RT-PCR of the TCR CDR3. Each CDR3 protein is one row after TCRdb ran MiXCR on the multiplex PCR reads. In the table there are a few hundred thousand distinct CDR3 sequences, about 15% of which are singletons. The germline V gene has CDR1 LGHNA and CDR2 YNFKEQ. Trimming shortened V by 4 bases and J by 2 bases, and 15 bases separated the two germline ends. The CDR3 length is 15 residues. This entry is derived from a study of T cells in Graves' hyperthyroidism and ophthalmopathy. Study-level findings and limits: Separation of ophthalmopathy from stable hyperthyroidism was achieved by a 13 V-J model.

J is TRBJ2-7 and V is TRBV4-2; D is perhaps TRBD1 (6 bases). Sequencing input: blood. The source is a woman aged 25 to 45 with Graves' hyperthyroidism. This CDR3 is CASSRLQGSPYEQYF. The CDR3 coding sequence is TGTGCCAGCAGCCGATTACAGGGATCCCCCTACGAGCAGTACTTC.